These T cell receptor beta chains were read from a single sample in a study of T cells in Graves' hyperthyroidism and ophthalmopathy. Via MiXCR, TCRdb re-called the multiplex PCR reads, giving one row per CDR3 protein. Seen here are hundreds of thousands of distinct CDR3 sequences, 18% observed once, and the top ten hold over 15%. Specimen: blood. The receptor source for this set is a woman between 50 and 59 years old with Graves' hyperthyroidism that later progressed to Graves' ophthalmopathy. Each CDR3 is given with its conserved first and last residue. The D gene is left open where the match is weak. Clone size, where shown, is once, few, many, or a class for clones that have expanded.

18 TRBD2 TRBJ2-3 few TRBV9 CASSASGGTPPGTDTQYF TGTGCCAGCAGCGCTTCGGGGGGGACGCCCCCCGGCACAGATACGCAGTATTTT
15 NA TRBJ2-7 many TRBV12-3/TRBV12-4 CASSFQGAGVDEQYF TGTGCCAGCAGTTTCCAGGGGGCGGGGGTGGACGAGCAGTACTTC
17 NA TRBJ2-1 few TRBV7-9 CASSSGPRDTDHNEQFF TGTGCCAGCAGCTCAGGGCCCCGGGACACAGATCACAATGAGCAGTTCTTC
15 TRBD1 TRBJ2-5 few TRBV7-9 CASSHTMETGETQYF TGTGCCAGCAGCCACACCATGGAGACAGGGGAGACCCAGTACTTC
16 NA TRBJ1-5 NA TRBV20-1 CSARDLGVFPNQPQHF TGCAGTGCTAGAGATCTGGGAGTCTTTCCCAATCAGCCCCAGCATTTT
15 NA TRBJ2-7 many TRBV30 CAWSRDISNTYEQYF TGTGCCTGGAGTCGTGATATCAGCAATACCTACGAGCAGTACTTC
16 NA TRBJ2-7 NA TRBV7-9 CASSLSSHGSSYEQYF TGTGCCAGCAGCTTAAGTAGTCACGGATCCTCCTACGAGCAGTACTTC
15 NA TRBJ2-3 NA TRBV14 CASSQDRQITDTQYF TGTGCCAGCAGCCAAGATAGACAAATCACAGATACGCAGTATTTT
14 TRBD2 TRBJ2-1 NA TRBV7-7 CASSLEAGGSEQFF TGTGCTAGCAGCTTAGAAGCGGGGGGGAGTGAGCAGTTCTTC
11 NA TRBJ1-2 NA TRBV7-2 CASSLVLGYTF TGTGCCAGCAGCTTAGTTCTCGGCTACACCTTC
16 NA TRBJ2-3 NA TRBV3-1 CASSQARTVSTDTQYF TGTGCCAGCAGCCAAGCGCGGACGGTAAGCACAGATACGCAGTATTTT
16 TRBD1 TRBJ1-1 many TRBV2 CASSGQGVRLWAEAFF TGTGCCAGCAGTGGACAGGGGGTGAGGTTGTGGGCTGAAGCTTTCTTT
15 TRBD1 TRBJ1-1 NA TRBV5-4 CASSLVGQGRTEAFF TGTGCCAGCAGCTTGGTCGGACAGGGAAGGACTGAAGCTTTCTTT
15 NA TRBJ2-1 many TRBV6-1 CASRVSTDFYNEQFF TGTGCCAGCAGGGTGTCGACAGACTTTTACAATGAGCAGTTCTTC
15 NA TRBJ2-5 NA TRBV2 CASRNWGQGSETQYF TGTGCCAGCAGGAACTGGGGGCAGGGTTCAGAGACCCAGTACTTC
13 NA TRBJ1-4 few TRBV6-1 CASSGPWGEKLFF TGTGCCAGCAGCGGACCCTGGGGTGAAAAACTGTTTTTT
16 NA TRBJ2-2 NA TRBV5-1 CASSLGAGSFPGELFF TGCGCCAGCAGCTTGGGGGCCGGAAGTTTCCCCGGGGAGCTGTTTTTT
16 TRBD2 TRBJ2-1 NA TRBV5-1 CASSLATSGSMNEQFF TGCGCCAGCAGCTTGGCTACTAGCGGGAGCATGAATGAGCAGTTCTTC
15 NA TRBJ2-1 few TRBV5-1 CASSLALSSYNEQFF TGCGCCAGCAGCTTGGCCCTGAGCTCCTACAATGAGCAGTTCTTC
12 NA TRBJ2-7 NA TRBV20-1 CSARDWRYEQYF TGCAGTGCCCGGGACTGGCGCTACGAGCAGTACTTC
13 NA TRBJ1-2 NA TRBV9 CASRRPGPGPGTF TGTGCCAGCAGACGTCCGGGTCCTGGTCCTGGCACCTTC
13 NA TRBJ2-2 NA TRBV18 CASSPEVAGELFF TGTGCCAGCTCACCAGAGGTTGCCGGGGAGCTGTTTTTT
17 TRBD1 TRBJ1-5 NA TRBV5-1 CASSFFPGDSSNQPQHF TGCGCCAGCAGCTTCTTTCCCGGGGACAGTAGCAATCAGCCCCAGCATTTT
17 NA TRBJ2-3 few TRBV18 CASSPRPGPLSTDTQYF TGTGCCAGCTCACCAAGACCAGGGCCCCTTAGCACAGATACGCAGTATTTT
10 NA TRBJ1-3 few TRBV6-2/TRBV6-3 CASMGNTIYF TGTGCCAGCATGGGGAACACCATATATTTT
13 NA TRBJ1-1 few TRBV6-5 CASSYSRGIEAFF TGTGCCAGCAGTTACTCGAGGGGGATTGAAGCTTTCTTT
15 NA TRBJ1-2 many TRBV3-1 CASSQDLVRVKGYTF TGTGCCAGCAGCCAAGATCTCGTCAGGGTAAAGGGCTACACCTTC
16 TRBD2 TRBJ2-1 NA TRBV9 CASSEPQAGSYNEQFF TGTGCCAGCAGCGAGCCCCAAGCGGGGTCCTACAATGAGCAGTTCTTC
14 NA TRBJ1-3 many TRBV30 CAWSVPAVGNTIYF TGTGCCTGGAGTGTACCCGCGGTGGGAAACACCATATATTTT
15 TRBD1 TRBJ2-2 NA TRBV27 CASRWGQANTGELFF TGTGCCAGTAGATGGGGACAGGCGAACACCGGGGAGCTGTTTTTT
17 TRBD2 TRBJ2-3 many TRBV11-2 CASSPVIAGGVTDTQYF TGTGCCAGCAGCCCAGTGATTGCGGGGGGGGTCACAGATACGCAGTATTTT
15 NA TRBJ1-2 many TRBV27 CASSSTQGPSGGYTF TGTGCCAGCAGTTCAACACAGGGCCCTAGTGGTGGCTACACCTTC
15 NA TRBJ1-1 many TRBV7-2 CASSPPPGGRTEAFF TGTGCCAGCAGCCCACCTCCTGGTGGGAGGACTGAAGCTTTCTTT
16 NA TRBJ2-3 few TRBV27 CASNLRVSASRDTQYF TGTGCCAGCAACCTCAGGGTCTCAGCGAGCCGGGATACGCAGTATTTT
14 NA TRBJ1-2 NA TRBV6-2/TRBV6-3 CASNPIGLGYGYTF TGTGCCAGCAACCCGATCGGGTTAGGCTATGGCTACACCTTC
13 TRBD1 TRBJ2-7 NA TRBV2 CTSSGQGGYEQYF TGTACCAGCAGTGGACAGGGAGGATACGAGCAGTACTTC
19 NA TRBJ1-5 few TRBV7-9 CASSLVPAGRHYSNQPQHF TGTGCCAGCAGCTTAGTTCCCGCCGGGCGGCACTATAGCAATCAGCCCCAGCATTTT
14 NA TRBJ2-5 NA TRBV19 CASSVSAEQETQYF TGTGCCAGCTCTGTCTCGGCGGAACAAGAGACCCAGTACTTC
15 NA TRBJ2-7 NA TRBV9 CASSVEPALGYEQYF TGTGCCAGCAGCGTAGAACCGGCTTTGGGATACGAGCAGTACTTC
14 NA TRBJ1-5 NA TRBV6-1 CASRGGVSNQPQHF TGTGCCAGCCGCGGGGGTGTCAGCAATCAGCCCCAGCATTTT
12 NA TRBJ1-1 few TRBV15 CATSRILSEAFF TGTGCCACCAGCAGGATCCTGAGTGAAGCTTTCTTT
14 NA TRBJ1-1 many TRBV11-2 CASSLSGTAGAAFF TGTGCCAGCAGCTTATCTGGGACTGCGGGGGCGGCTTTCTTT
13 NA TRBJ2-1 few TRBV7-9 CASSLGWVNEQFF TGTGCCAGCAGCTTGGGATGGGTCAATGAGCAGTTCTTC
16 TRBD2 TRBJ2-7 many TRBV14 CASSQVGRGGLYEQYF TGTGCCAGCAGCCAAGTCGGCCGGGGGGGTCTGTACGAGCAGTACTTC
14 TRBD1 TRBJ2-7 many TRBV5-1 CASSWTGDYYEQYF TGCGCCAGCAGCTGGACAGGAGACTACTACGAGCAGTACTTC
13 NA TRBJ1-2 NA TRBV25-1 CASSEWGLRGYTF TGTGCCAGCAGTGAATGGGGGCTAAGAGGCTACACCTTC
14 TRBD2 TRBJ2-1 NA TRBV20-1 CSARGTSGYNEQFF TGCAGTGCTAGAGGAACTAGCGGTTACAATGAGCAGTTCTTC
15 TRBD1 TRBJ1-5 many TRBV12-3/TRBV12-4 CASSFGTDSNQPQHF TGTGCCAGCAGTTTCGGGACAGATAGCAATCAGCCCCAGCATTTT
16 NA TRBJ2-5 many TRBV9 CASSVAPGRDTETQYF TGTGCCAGCAGCGTAGCTCCGGGGAGGGACACGGAGACCCAGTACTTC
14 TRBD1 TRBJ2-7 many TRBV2 CASSSDRASYEQYF TGTGCCAGCAGTTCCGACAGGGCTTCCTACGAGCAGTACTTC
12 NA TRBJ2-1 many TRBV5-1 CASSLKTGEQFF TGCGCCAGCAGCCTCAAAACGGGTGAGCAGTTCTTC
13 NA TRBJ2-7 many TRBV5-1 CASSWDTNYEQYF TGCGCCAGCAGCTGGGACACGAACTACGAGCAGTACTTC
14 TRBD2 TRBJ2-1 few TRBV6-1 CASAGRGERREQFF TGTGCCAGCGCCGGGCGGGGGGAACGGCGTGAGCAGTTCTTC
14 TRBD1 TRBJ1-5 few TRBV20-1 CSADRGPSGRLQHF TGCAGTGCTGACAGGGGGCCGAGTGGGCGGCTCCAGCATTTT
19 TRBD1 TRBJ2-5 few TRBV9 CASSVTPHRTGPIEETQYF TGTGCCAGCAGCGTCACTCCCCACCGGACAGGGCCCATTGAAGAGACCCAGTACTTC
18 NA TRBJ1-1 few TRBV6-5 CASSYSEGGGLMNTEAFF TGTGCCAGCAGTTACTCGGAGGGCGGGGGGTTAATGAACACTGAAGCTTTCTTT
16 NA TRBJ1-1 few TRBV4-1 CASSQALREVNTEAFF TGCGCCAGCAGCCAAGCGCTCCGGGAAGTGAACACTGAAGCTTTCTTT